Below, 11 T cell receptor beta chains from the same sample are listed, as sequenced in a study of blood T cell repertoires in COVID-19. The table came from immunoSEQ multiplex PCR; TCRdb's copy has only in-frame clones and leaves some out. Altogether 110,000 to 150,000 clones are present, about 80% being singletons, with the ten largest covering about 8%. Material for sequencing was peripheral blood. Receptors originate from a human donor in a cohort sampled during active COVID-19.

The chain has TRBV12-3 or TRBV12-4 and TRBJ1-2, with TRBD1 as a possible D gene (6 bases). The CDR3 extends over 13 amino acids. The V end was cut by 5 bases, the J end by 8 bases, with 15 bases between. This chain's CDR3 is CASSPRQVSGYTF. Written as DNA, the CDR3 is TGTGCCAGCAGTCCCCGACAGGTATCCGGCTACACCTTC.

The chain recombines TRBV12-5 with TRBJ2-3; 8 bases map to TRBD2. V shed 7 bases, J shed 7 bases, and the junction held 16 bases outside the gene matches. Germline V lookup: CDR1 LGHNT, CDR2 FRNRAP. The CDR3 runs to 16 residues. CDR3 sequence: CASAPSGGGTTNTQYF. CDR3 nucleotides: TGTGCTAGTGCCCCCTCCGGCGGGGGGACTACAAATACGCAGTATTTT.

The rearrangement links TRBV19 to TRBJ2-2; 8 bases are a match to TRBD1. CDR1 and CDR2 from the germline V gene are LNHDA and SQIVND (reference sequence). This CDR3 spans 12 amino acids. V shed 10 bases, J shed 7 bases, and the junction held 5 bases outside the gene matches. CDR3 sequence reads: CATTGVHGELFF. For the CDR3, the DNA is TGTGCCACGACAGGGGTTCACGGGGAGCTGTTTTTT.

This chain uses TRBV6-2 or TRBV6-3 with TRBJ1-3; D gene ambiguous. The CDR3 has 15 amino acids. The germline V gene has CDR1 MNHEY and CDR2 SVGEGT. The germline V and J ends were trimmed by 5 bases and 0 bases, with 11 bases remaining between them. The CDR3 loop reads CASSTGFSSGNTIYF. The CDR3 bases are TGTGCCAGCAGTACCGGGTTCTCCTCTGGAAACACCATATATTTT.

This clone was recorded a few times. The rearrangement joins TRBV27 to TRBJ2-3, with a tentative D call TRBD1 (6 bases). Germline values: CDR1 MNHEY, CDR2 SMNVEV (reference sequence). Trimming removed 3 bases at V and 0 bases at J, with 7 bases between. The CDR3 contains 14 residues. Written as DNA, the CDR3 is TGTGCCAGCAGTTTCCAGGGGAGCACAGATACGCAGTATTTT. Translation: CASSFQGSTDTQYF.

The CDR3 region is CASSLGTGKEKLFF. CDR3 nucleotides: TGTGCCAGCAGTCTCGGGACAGGGAAAGAAAAACTGTTTTTT. The rearrangement uses TRBV6-6 and TRBJ1-4; TRBD1 aligns across 9 bases. Germline assignment: CDR1 MNHNY and CDR2 SVGAGI (reference sequence). Trimming took 5 bases from V and 8 from J; bases not matched to a gene: 6. This CDR3 contains 14 residues.

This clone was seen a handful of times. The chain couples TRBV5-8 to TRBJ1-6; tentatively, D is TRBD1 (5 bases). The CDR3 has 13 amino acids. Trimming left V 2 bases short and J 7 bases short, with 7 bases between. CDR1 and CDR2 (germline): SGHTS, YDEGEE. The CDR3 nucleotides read TGTGCCAGCAGCTTACAGGTGAATTCACCCCTCCACTTT. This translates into CASSLQVNSPLHF.

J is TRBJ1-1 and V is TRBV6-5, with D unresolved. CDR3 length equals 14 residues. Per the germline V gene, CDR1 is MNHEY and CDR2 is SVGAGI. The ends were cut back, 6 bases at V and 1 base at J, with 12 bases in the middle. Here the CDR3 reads CASSKSGGNTEAFF. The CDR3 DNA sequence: TGTGCCAGCAGCAAATCCGGCGGGAACACTGAAGCTTTCTTT.

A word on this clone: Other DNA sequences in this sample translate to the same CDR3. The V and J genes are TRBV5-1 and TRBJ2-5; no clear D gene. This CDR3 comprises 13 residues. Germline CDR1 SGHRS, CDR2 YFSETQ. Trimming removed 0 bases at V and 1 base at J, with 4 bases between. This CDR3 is CASSLGSQETQYF. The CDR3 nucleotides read TGCGCCAGCAGCTTGGGCAGCCAAGAGACCCAGTACTTC.

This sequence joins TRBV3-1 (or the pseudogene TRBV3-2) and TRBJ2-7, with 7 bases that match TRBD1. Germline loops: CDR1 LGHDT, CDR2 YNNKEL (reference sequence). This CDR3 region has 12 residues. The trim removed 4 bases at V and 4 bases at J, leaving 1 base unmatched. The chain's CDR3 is CASSPTGYEQYF. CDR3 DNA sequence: TGTGCCAGCAGCCCGACAGGGTACGAGCAGTACTTC.

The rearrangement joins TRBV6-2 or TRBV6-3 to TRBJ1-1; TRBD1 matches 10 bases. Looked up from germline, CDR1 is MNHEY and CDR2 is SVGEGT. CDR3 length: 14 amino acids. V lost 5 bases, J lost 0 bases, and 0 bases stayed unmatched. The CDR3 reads CASSDRGLNTEAFF. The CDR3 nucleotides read TGTGCCAGCAGTGACAGGGGGCTGAACACTGAAGCTTTCTTT.